Here is one TCR beta chain with its context. What it binds is not known. TCRdb keeps only in-frame clones here, not all; method: immunoSEQ multiplex PCR. This sample carries 11,000 or so clones, roughly 86% of them seen once, and the ten largest clones take less than 3%. After stimulus-free culture, autoproliferating CFSE-dim and non-proliferating CFSE-high T cells were sequenced separately. Roughly 5.2x10^7 CFSE-labeled PBMCs were cultured six to seven days unstimulated, then replicate wells were pooled. CFSE at roughly 0.5 uM labeled the PBMCs, which were then cultured unstimulated. The sample is drawn from a study of memory B cells and T cells in multiple sclerosis. Findings and caveats of the study: Normalization was needed because clone-set size differences affected shared clonotype counts.

This CDR3 comprises 11 residues. CDR1 and CDR2 from the germline V gene are GTSNPN and SVGIG (reference sequence). The specimen sequenced was PBMCs from blood kept in culture. This clonotype originated in a human donor with multiple sclerosis. This chain connects TRBV30 to TRBJ1-2; a weak D match, TRBD1 (5 bases). The CDR3 region has the DNA TGTGGGGGGAGGGGAGGCTATGGCTACACCTTC. Its protein is CGGRGGYGYTF.